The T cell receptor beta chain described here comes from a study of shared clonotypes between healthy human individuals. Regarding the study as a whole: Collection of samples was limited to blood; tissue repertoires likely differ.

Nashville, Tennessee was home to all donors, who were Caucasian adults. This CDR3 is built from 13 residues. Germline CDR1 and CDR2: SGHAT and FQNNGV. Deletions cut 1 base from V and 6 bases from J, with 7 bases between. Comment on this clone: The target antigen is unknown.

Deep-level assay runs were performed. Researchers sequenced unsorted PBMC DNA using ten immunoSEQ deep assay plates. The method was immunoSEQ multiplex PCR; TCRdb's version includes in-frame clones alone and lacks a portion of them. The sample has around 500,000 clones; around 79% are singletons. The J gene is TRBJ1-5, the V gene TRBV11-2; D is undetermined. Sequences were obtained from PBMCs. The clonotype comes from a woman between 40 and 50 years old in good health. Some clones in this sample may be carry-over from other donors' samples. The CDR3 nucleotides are TGTGCCAGCAGCTTAGCCCTAGGTCAGCCCCAGCATTTT. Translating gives CASSLALGQPQHF.